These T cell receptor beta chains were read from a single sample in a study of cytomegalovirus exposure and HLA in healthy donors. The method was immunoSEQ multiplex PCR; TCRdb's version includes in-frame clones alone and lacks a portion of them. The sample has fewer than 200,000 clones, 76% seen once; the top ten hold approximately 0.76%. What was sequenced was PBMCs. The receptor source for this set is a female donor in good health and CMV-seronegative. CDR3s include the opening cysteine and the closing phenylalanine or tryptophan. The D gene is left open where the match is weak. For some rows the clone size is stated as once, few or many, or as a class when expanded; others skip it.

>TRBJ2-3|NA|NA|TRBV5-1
TGCGCCAGCAGCCCCGGAGGGGGGGCAGGAGCGGGCGACCGGCCCGATACGCAGTATTTT
CASSPGGGAGAGDRPDTQYF
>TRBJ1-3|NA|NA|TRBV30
TGTGCCTGGGGACACAACCTTGGAAACACCATATATTTT
CAWGHNLGNTIYF
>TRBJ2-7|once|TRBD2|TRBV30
TGTGCCTGGAGTAGGGGACTAGTCTACGAGCAGTACTTC
CAWSRGLVYEQYF
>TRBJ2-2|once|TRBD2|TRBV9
TGTGCCAGCAGCGTAGCGGGGGGGCAGGGCGTCGGGGAGCTGTTTTTT
CASSVAGGQGVGELFF
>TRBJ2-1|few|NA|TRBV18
TGTGCCAGCTCACCACAGGAGAGCTCCTACAATGAGCAGTTCTTC
CASSPQESSYNEQFF
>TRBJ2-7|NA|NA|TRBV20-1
TGCAGTGTGGCGGAATACGAGCAGTACTTC
CSVAEYEQYF
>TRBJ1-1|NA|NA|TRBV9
TGTGCCAGCAGCGTAGGTGGGGGGTTGGTTAGCACTGAAGCTTTCTTT
CASSVGGGLVSTEAFF
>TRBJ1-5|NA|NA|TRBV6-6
TGTGCCAGCAGCAACCGCTTGAGTGATTTGGATCAGCCCCAGCATTTT
CASSNRLSDLDQPQHF
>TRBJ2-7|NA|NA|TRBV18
TGTGCCAGCTCACTCAACCCTGCCAGGGGAGGGAACGAGCAGTACTTC
CASSLNPARGGNEQYF
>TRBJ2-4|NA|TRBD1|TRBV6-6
TGTGCCAGCAGTCCCGGGACAGGAAAAAACATTCAGTACTTC
CASSPGTGKNIQYF
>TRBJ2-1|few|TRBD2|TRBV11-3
TGTGCCAGCAGCTTAGCGGGGGGAGAGCAGTTCTTC
CASSLAGGEQFF
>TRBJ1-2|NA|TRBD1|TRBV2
TGTGCCAGCAGTGAAGCGGACACAGGGGATGGCTACACCTTC
CASSEADTGDGYTF
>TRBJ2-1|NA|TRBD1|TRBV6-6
TGTGCCAGCAGACAGGGGTTCGGCTCCTACAATGAGCAGTTCTTC
CASRQGFGSYNEQFF
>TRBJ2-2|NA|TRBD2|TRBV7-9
TGTGCCAGCAGCCCCCCCCGACGACTAGCGGGGTTCGGTTGGGAGCTGTTTTTT
CASSPPRRLAGFGWELFF
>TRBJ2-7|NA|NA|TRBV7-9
TGTGCCAGCAGCCCCCAGGGGCGAGACTACGAGCAGTACTTC
CASSPQGRDYEQYF
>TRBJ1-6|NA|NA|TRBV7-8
TGTGCCAGCAGCTTAGCGCGGGGACGGACCTATAATTCACCCCTCCACTTT
CASSLARGRTYNSPLHF
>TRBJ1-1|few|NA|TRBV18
TGTGCCAGCTCACCGAGCCAGGGACAGAACACTGAAGCTTTCTTT
CASSPSQGQNTEAFF
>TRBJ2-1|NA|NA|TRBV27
TGTGCCAGCAGCCGACTAGAAAGCCTTGAGCAGTTCTTC
CASSRLESLEQFF
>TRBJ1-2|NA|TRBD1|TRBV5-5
TGTGCCAGCAGCTTTTTGGACGGACAGGGCAACTATGGCTACACCTTC
CASSFLDGQGNYGYTF
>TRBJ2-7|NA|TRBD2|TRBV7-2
TGTGCCAGCAGCTTGACTAGCGGACCCGGGTGGCAGTACTTC
CASSLTSGPGWQYF
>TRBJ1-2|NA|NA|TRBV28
TGTGCCAGCAGTCGTCAGGGGTTCCGGCTTGGCTACACCTTC
CASSRQGFRLGYTF
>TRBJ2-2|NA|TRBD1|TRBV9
TGTGCCAGCAGCCCTACCGGGACAGGTAGCGGGGAGCTGTTTTTT
CASSPTGTGSGELFF